These 6 T cell receptor beta chains originate from one sample sequenced in a study of T cell responses to AZD1222 COVID-19 vaccine. Repertoires were generated with immunoSEQ multiplex PCR, while TCRdb's copy carries only in-frame clones and drops some. The sample includes about 150,000 clones, 92% seen only once; the top ten take 3% to 4%. The sequencing used peripheral blood, collected 28 days after the second AZD1222 dose. Every receptor here comes from an adult who received the AZD1222 COVID-19 vaccine.

The V call is TRBV11-3, the J call TRBJ2-3; weak D call: TRBD2 (7 bases). The V and J ends lost 5 bases and 4 bases respectively, with 16 bases between them. CDR1 is SGHNT and CDR2 is YENEEA in the germline V gene. This CDR3 is 15 amino acids long. The DNA for the CDR3 is TGTGCCAGCAGCGCAGGACTAGGGGGGGCAGATACGCAGTATTTT. Its protein is CASSAGLGGADTQYF.

As concerns this clone: Other DNA sequences in the same sample also yield this CDR3. The chain carries TRBV28 and TRBJ1-1; D not certain. V lost 6 bases and J lost 5, with 13 bases in between. The CDR3 runs 13 residues. In germline, CDR1 is MDHEN, CDR2 SYDVKM. The CDR3 here is CASSPGGRTEAFF. The CDR3 DNA is TGTGCCAGCAGCCCCGGCGGCAGAACTGAAGCTTTCTTT. The entire variable domain, with the rest obtained from reference TRBV28 and TRBJ1-1, is as follows: DVKVTQSSRYLVKRTGEKVFLECVQDMDHENMFWYRQDPGLGLRLIYFSYDVKMKEKGDIPEGYSVSREKKERFSLILESASTNQTSMYLCASSPGGRTEAFFGQGTRLTVV.

This clone was observed a single time. The CDR3 region has the DNA TGTGCCAGCAGCTCGCAGAGGGAAGCTAATGAAAAACTGTTTTTT. The encoded protein is CASSSQREANEKLFF. The V and J genes are TRBV5-8 and TRBJ1-4; D unresolved. V was clipped by 3 bases and J by 3 bases, with 12 bases between them. CDR1 is SGHTS, CDR2 YDEGEE, per germline. CDR3 length equals 15 residues. The whole variable domain, remainder taken from reference TRBV5-8 and TRBJ1-4, is EAGVTQSPTHLIKTRGQQATLRCSPISGHTSVYWYQQALGLGLQFLLWYDEGEERNRGNFPPRFSGRQFPNYSSELNVNALELEDSALYLCASSSQREANEKLFFGSGTQLSVL.

The gene calls are TRBV19 and TRBJ2-6, with a weak D call TRBD2 (5 bases). Germline V gene lookup returns CDR1 LNHDA and CDR2 SQIVND (reference sequence). Trimming took off 1 base at V and 2 bases at J, with 18 bases between the two ends. This CDR3 has 19 residues. The CDR3, as DNA: TGTGCCAGTAGTATAGTAGACATCACCTGGGGAGCTGGGGCCAACGTCCTGACTTTC. Protein sequence: CASSIVDITWGAGANVLTF.

V usage is TRBV19 and J usage is TRBJ2-1, with 8 nucleotides matching TRBD1. The length of the CDR3 is 17 residues. Germline CDR1 LNHDA, CDR2 SQIVND (reference sequence). The ends lost 5 bases at V and 2 bases at J; junction bases unmatched: 11. Here the CDR3 reads CASSDNGQGAPYNEQFF. The CDR3 DNA reads TGTGCCAGTAGTGATAACGGGCAGGGGGCCCCCTACAATGAGCAGTTCTTC.

The chain recombines TRBV7-9 with TRBJ2-6, with unresolved D. Germline CDR1 SEHNR, CDR2 FQNEAQ (reference sequence). CDR3 length: 15 amino acids. Trimming removed 1 base from V and 0 bases from J, with 4 bases in between. This chain's CDR3 is CASSLGTSGANVLTF. The CDR3 nucleotides read TGTGCCAGCAGCTTAGGTACCTCTGGGGCCAACGTCCTGACTTTC.